A selection of T cell receptor beta chains follows, all from one sample in a study of PD-1 blockade in classical Hodgkin lymphoma. Sequencing used immunoSEQ multiplex PCR; TCRdb keeps in-frame clones, though not all of them. This table has 55,000 to 80,000 clones, roughly 88% appearing once. Sequencing used peripheral blood mononuclear cells (PBMCs), obtained at baseline. These receptors all stem from a human donor with classical Hodgkin lymphoma. CDR3s include the opening cysteine and the closing phenylalanine or tryptophan. The D gene is left open where the match is weak. Size is stated for part of the rows, as once, few or many counts, or as a class when the clone is expanded.

CDR3nt,CDR3aa,j_gene,abundance,v_gene,d_gene
TGTGCCAGCAGCTTGTTTGGGACAACTAATGAAAAACTGTTTTTT,CASSLFGTTNEKLFF,TRBJ1-4,.,TRBV5-8,.
TGTGCCAGTAAGAGACTAGCGGGGGACACAGATACGCAGTATTTT,CASKRLAGDTDTQYF,TRBJ2-3,once,TRBV19,TRBD2
TGCGCCAGCAGTGAGTTACAGACTCTAGCCAAAAACATTCAGTACTTC,CASSELQTLAKNIQYF,TRBJ2-4,.,TRBV10-2,.
TGTGCCAGCAGCTCGTGGACTAGCGGGGCACAAGAGACCCAGTACTTC,CASSSWTSGAQETQYF,TRBJ2-5,.,TRBV7-2,TRBD2
TGTGCCAGTAGGCCCGGCACAGGGGGGGTTTCACCCCTCCACTTT,CASRPGTGGVSPLHF,TRBJ1-6,.,TRBV19,TRBD1
TGTGCCAGCAGTGAACACAGCAACTACACCTTC,CASSEHSNYTF,TRBJ1-2,.,TRBV2,.
TGTGCCAGCAGTGAGATAAGCAATCAGCCCCAGCATTTT,CASSEISNQPQHF,TRBJ1-5,.,TRBV2,.
TGTGCCAGCTCACCTTCCTCCTACGAGCAGTACTTC,CASSPSSYEQYF,TRBJ2-7,.,TRBV18,.
TGTGCCAGCAGCCCCACGGCAGGGGGCTTAGGCTACACCTTC,CASSPTAGGLGYTF,TRBJ1-2,once,TRBV7-3,TRBD1
TGTGCCAGCAGCCCCTCGGGAGCAGACCAGTACTTC,CASSPSGADQYF,TRBJ2-7,.,TRBV9,.
TGCGCCAGCAGCCAAGAGGAAGGTTCCTACGAGCAGTACTTC,CASSQEEGSYEQYF,TRBJ2-7,.,TRBV4-3,.
TGTGCCAGTAGTATTAACGGACAGGGCGCCCACGAGCAGTACTTC,CASSINGQGAHEQYF,TRBJ2-7,.,TRBV19,TRBD1
TGTGCCAGCAGCCCTCTAGCGGGTTGGGAATATGGCTACACCTTC,CASSPLAGWEYGYTF,TRBJ1-2,few,TRBV7-9,.
TGTGCCAGCAGCCAAGACTTCCTCGGAACCTACGAGCAGTACTTC,CASSQDFLGTYEQYF,TRBJ2-7,few,TRBV4-2,.
TGTGCCAGCAGCTGGACAGGGGGCGCAGATACGCAGTATTTT,CASSWTGGADTQYF,TRBJ2-3,.,TRBV5-5,TRBD1
TGTGCCATCAGTGAGAAGCTCGTGCAGTTACCTAACTATGGCTACACCTTC,CAISEKLVQLPNYGYTF,TRBJ1-2,once,TRBV10-3,.